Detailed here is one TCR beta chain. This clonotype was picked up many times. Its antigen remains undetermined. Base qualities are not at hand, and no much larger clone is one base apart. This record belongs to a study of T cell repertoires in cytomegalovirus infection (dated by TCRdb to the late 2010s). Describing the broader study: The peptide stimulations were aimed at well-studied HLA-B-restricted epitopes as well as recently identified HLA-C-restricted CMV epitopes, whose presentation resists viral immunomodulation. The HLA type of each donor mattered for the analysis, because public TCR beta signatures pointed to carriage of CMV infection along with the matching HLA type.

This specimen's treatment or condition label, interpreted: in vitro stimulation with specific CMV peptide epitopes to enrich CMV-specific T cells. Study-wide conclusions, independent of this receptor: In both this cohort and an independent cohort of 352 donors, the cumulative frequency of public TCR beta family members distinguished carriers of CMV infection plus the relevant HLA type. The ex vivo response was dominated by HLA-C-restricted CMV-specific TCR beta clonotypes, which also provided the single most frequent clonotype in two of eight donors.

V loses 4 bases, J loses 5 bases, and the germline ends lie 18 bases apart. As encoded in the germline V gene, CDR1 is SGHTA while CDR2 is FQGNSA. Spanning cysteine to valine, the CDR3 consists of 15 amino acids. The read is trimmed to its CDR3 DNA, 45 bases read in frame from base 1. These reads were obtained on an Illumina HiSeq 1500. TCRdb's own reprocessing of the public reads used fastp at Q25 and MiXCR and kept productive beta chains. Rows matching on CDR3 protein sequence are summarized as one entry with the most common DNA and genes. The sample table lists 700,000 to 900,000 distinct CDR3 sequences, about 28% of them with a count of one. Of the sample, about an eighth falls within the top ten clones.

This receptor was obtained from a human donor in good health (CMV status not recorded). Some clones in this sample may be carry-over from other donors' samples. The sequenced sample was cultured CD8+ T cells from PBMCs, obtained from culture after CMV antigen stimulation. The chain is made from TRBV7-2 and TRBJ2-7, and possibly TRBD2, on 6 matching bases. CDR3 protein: CASSSGIRGSDEQYV. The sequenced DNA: TGTGCCAGCAGCTCGGGAATACGGGGGAGCGACGAGCAGTACGTC.